The clone carrying this TCR beta chain appeared once. cDNA reverse transcribed from extracted RNA served as the sequencing template. Some clones are missing from TCRdb's copy, which holds only in-frame ones; the method was immunoSEQ multiplex PCR. The repertoire holds more than 100,000 clones, roughly 50% seen once, with around 8.8% in the top ten. V shed 5 bases, J shed 4 bases, and the junction held 5 bases outside the gene matches. The CDR3 is 15 amino acids. The germline V gene encodes CDR1 SGHTA and CDR2 FQGNSA. This record comes from a study of CD8+ T cells in alopecia areata. The rearrangement links TRBV7-2 to TRBJ2-4; 10 bases line up with TRBD2. The clonotype comes from a human donor in good health. Specimen: CD4+ T cells sorted from blood. CDR3 nucleotides: TGTGCCAGCAGCAAGCCTAGCGGGGGTAAAAACATTCAGTACTTC. Translation: CASSKPSGGKNIQYF.